The 31 T cell receptor beta chains given below trace back to one sample, sequenced in a study of cytomegalovirus exposure and HLA in healthy donors. PCR involved 60 Vbeta and 13 Jbeta primers. Profiled with immunoSEQ multiplex PCR; TCRdb holds only in-frame clones, not every one. The table records around 100,000 clones, about three fifths of them present only once. Material: PBMCs. All receptors come from a human donor in good health.

The genes are TRBV28 and TRBJ1-1; D unresolved. Trimming left V 7 bases short and J 10 bases short, with 16 bases between. The length of the CDR3 is 12 residues. Germline lookup yields CDR1 MDHEN and CDR2 SYDVKM. The CDR3 nucleotides are TGTGCCAGCACCCAAACACCGGGAGGAGCTTTCTTT. Its protein product is CASTQTPGGAFF.

This clone was picked up a small number of times. The V and J genes are TRBV28 and TRBJ2-5; the D gene is possibly TRBD1 (5 bases). Germline CDR1 MDHEN, CDR2 SYDVKM. Trimming left V 3 bases short and J 5 bases short, with 16 bases between. The CDR3 has 15 residues. The CDR3 DNA reads TGTGCCAGCAGTTTCCACCCCCCAGGGTTGGAGACCCAGTACTTC. Amino acids: CASSFHPPGLETQYF.

The chain uses TRBV25-1 and TRBJ1-2; the D gene is possibly TRBD1 (6 bases). Germline V CDR1 and CDR2: MGHDK, SYGVNS. Trimming took off 5 bases at V and 7 bases at J, with 8 bases between the two ends. The CDR3 length is 11 residues. The CDR3 region is CASSPGAGYTF. The CDR3 DNA is TGTGCCAGCAGTCCAGGGGCTGGCTACACCTTC.

The V and J genes are TRBV5-4 and TRBJ2-7; D is unclear. The length of the CDR3 is 15 residues. V dropped 4 bases and J dropped 2 bases, with 16 bases sitting between them. Germline V gene lookup returns CDR1 SGHNT and CDR2 YYREEE (reference sequence). Here the CDR3 DNA reads TGTGCCAGCAGCAATTCCCCAGCGACCACCTACGAGCAGTACTTC. Its protein is CASSNSPATTYEQYF.

On this clone: This specimen includes other DNA sequences encoding the same CDR3. In nucleotides, the CDR3 is TGCGCCAGCAGCTTGGTCGGCCAGGCCTACGAGCAGTACTTC. Protein sequence: CASSLVGQAYEQYF. The V call is TRBV5-1, the J call TRBJ2-7; D gene ambiguous. Germline V CDR1 and CDR2: SGHRS, YFSETQ. V gave up 0 bases and J gave up 2 bases, with 9 bases separating them. The CDR3 runs to 14 residues.

The J gene is TRBJ1-4, the V gene TRBV27; 8 bases are shared with TRBD1. The CDR3 length is 16 residues. With V trimmed by 6 bases and J by 6 bases, 12 bases remained unmatched. Per germline, CDR1 MNHEY and CDR2 SMNVEV (reference sequence). The CDR3 loop is CASSLPRQGMDEKLFF. The CDR3 DNA reads TGTGCCAGCAGCCTACCCCGACAGGGGATGGATGAAAAACTGTTTTTT.

This rearrangement joins TRBV2 to TRBJ1-5, with 9 bases aligning to TRBD1. The CDR3 runs to 14 residues. Germline assignment: CDR1 SNHLY and CDR2 FYNNEI. V lost 4 bases to trimming and J lost 5 bases; unmatched junction nucleotides: 3. CDR3: CASSGQGDYQPQHF. The CDR3 nucleotides are TGTGCCAGCAGTGGACAGGGGGATTATCAGCCCCAGCATTTT.

The V call is TRBV27, the J call TRBJ2-5; TRBD1 matches at 10 bases. Germline V gene sequence: CDR1 MNHEY, CDR2 SMNVEV (reference sequence). The CDR3 contains 15 residues. Unmatched junction bases numbered 2, after V lost 0 bases and J lost 4 bases. CDR3 in DNA: TGTGCCAGCAGTTTATCCGGGACAGGGGTAGAGACCCAGTACTTC. Its protein product is CASSLSGTGVETQYF.

This sequence joins TRBV6-1 and TRBJ2-5, with TRBD2 matching over 8 bases. The CDR3 totals 17 residues. Germline V gives CDR1 MNHNS, CDR2 SASEGT. Trimming took 4 bases from V and 2 from J; bases not matched to a gene: 12. The CDR3, as DNA: TGTGCCAGCAGTGCATTCCCGGGACTAGTACATCAAGAGACCCAGTACTTC. This codes for CASSAFPGLVHQETQYF.

This clone has only a few counts. The chain links TRBV29-1 to TRBJ2-7; 9 nucleotides line up with TRBD2. V lost 7 bases and J lost 3; bases outside the gene matches: 4. Germline CDR1 SQVTM, CDR2 ANQGSEA. This CDR3 has 12 residues. The CDR3 protein is CSAGLADYEQYF. CDR3 bases: TGCAGCGCGGGACTAGCCGACTACGAGCAGTACTTC.

V gene TRBV6-1 combines with J gene TRBJ2-5, with 7 positions matching TRBD2. After removal of 5 bases from V and 2 bases from J, the junction contained 8 bases not matched to a gene. The CDR3 extends over 15 amino acids. Per the germline V gene, CDR1 is MNHNS and CDR2 is SASEGT. This chain's CDR3 is CASSIFKREQETQYF. The CDR3 bases are TGTGCCAGCAGTATCTTTAAGCGGGAACAAGAGACCCAGTACTTC.

The J gene is TRBJ1-1, the V gene TRBV5-5; 8 bases fit TRBD1. The CDR3 runs 14 residues. V dropped 4 bases and J dropped 8; count of bases not matched to a gene: 10. CDR1 and CDR2 from the germline V gene are SGHKS and YYEKEE (reference sequence). CDR3 nucleotide sequence: TGTGCCAGCAGCCCTCAGGGGGCGATACTAGAAGCTTTCTTT. This translates into CASSPQGAILEAFF.

The chain couples TRBV10-1 to TRBJ2-3; D perhaps matches TRBD1 (6 bases). V was cut by 1 base and J by 3 bases, with 8 bases left in between. Per germline, CDR1 WNHNN and CDR2 SYGVQD (reference sequence). This CDR3 spans 14 amino acids. The CDR3 loop reads CASSEWDMTDTQYF. The CDR3 region has the DNA TGCGCCAGCAGTGAGTGGGACATGACAGATACGCAGTATTTT.

This clone has only a few counts. The rearrangement links TRBV25-1 to TRBJ2-5; D is unclear. Trimming took off 8 bases at V and 4 bases at J, with 20 bases between the two ends. Looked up from germline, CDR1 is MGHDK and CDR2 is SYGVNS. The length of the CDR3 is 15 residues. CDR3 sequence (DNA): TGTGCCAGCCGACCAAAAACGACAAAAACAGAGACCCAGTACTTC. Protein: CASRPKTTKTETQYF.

This chain joins TRBV19 and TRBJ2-7; 13 bases align to TRBD2. The CDR3 covers 15 residues. Germline CDR1 is LNHDA and CDR2 is SQIVND (reference sequence). V was pared by 5 bases and J by 3 bases, with 4 bases of the junction left unmatched. CDR3 sequence reads: CASSPTSGGIYEQYF. CDR3 sequence (DNA): TGTGCCAGTAGTCCGACTAGCGGGGGGATCTACGAGCAGTACTTC.

The rearrangement uses TRBV27 and TRBJ2-5; 9 positions agree with TRBD2. The J call is in doubt because the DNA end fits TRBJ2-7 better. The CDR3 is 13 residues long. Germline V gene data show CDR1 as MNHEY and CDR2 as SMNVEV (reference sequence). The CDR3 DNA reads as TGTGCCAGCAGGTTAGCGGGAGATGACGAGCAGTACTTC. Encoded protein: CASRLAGDDEQYF.

This clone has just a few counts. This chain uses TRBV28 with TRBJ1-5; a possible D gene is TRBD1 (5 bases). CDR3 size: 15 residues. Germline V gives CDR1 MDHEN, CDR2 SYDVKM. V lost 4 bases to trimming and J lost 4 bases, with 14 bases between them. The CDR3 nucleotides read TGTGCCAGCAGTTCCCCGTCGGGGGGGAATCAGCCCCAGCATTTT. The encoded protein is CASSSPSGGNQPQHF.

This chain links TRBV7-9 with TRBJ1-1; a weak D match, TRBD1 (5 bases). The CDR3 is made up of 13 amino acids. V was trimmed by 7 bases and J by 8 bases, leaving 17 bases between them. CDR1 is SEHNR and CDR2 is FQNEAQ in the germline V gene (reference sequence). The CDR3 sequence is CASNAPGAIEAFF. Written as DNA, the CDR3 is TGTGCCAGCAACGCGCCTGGGGCCATCGAAGCTTTCTTT.

The genes are TRBV7-9 and TRBJ2-7; 9 positions agree with TRBD2. The CDR3 extends over 15 amino acids. Trimming at V came to 5 bases and at J to 3 bases, leaving 8 bases not matched to a gene. Germline values: CDR1 SEHNR, CDR2 FQNEAQ (reference sequence). CDR3 DNA: TGTGCCAGCAGCGGAAGACTAGCGGAGATCTACGAGCAGTACTTC. Residues: CASSGRLAEIYEQYF.

This clone was seen a few times. CDR3 sequence reads: CASSPEGGAFSYEQYF. The CDR3 DNA is TGTGCCAGCAGCCCCGAGGGGGGGGCATTCTCCTACGAGCAGTACTTC. The chain carries TRBV13 and TRBJ2-7; D is possibly TRBD2 (7 bases). Germline V CDR1 and CDR2: PRHDT, FYEKMQ (reference sequence). V was trimmed by 5 bases and J by 0 bases, leaving 17 bases between them. The length of the CDR3 is 16 residues.

This clone was detected a few times. Germline and junction disagree at one end, which may indicate a read error. The same CDR3 arises from other DNA sequences in this sample as well. The chain joins TRBV6-5 to TRBJ2-4; 9 positions match TRBD2. The CDR3 consists of 16 residues. Per the germline V gene, CDR1 is MNHEY and CDR2 is SVGAGI. CDR3 DNA: TGCGCCAGCAGTTACCGACTAGCGGTAGCCAAAAACATTCAGTACTTC. Encoded protein: CASSYRLAVAKNIQYF.

The chain is built from TRBV28 and TRBJ1-4; TRBD1 agrees at 8 bases. Germline-derived CDR1 and CDR2 are MDHEN and SYDVKM. V lost 6 bases and J lost 0; bases outside the gene matches: 6. The CDR3 sequence is 16 residues long. CDR3 coding DNA: TGTGCCAGCAGCCCCGGGACAGGTGCAACTAATGAAAAACTGTTTTTT. Its translation is CASSPGTGATNEKLFF. Full variable domain (remainder filled in from reference TRBV28 and TRBJ1-4): DVKVTQSSRYLVKRTGEKVFLECVQDMDHENMFWYRQDPGLGLRLIYFSYDVKMKEKGDIPEGYSVSREKKERFSLILESASTNQTSMYLCASSPGTGATNEKLFFGSGTQLSVL.

This chain uses TRBV27 with TRBJ2-3, with D possibly being TRBD2 (6 bases). The CDR3 extends over 15 amino acids. The V end was cut by 5 bases, the J end by 2 bases, with 14 bases between. Germline V gene sequence: CDR1 MNHEY, CDR2 SMNVEV (reference sequence). The CDR3 reads CASSRLERVTDTQYF. CDR3 nucleotide sequence: TGTGCCAGCAGTCGGCTGGAGCGGGTCACAGATACGCAGTATTTT.

The rearrangement uses TRBV21-1 and TRBJ2-4; the table calls TRBD1, which could not be checked here. TRBV21-1 represents a pseudogene. The CDR3 is 21 amino acids. CDR3 bases: TGTGCCAGCAGCAAATGGGGCCGAGTTAATAGGGTGCGACAAGCCAAAAACATTCAGTACTTC. Encoded protein: CASSKWGRVNRVRQAKNIQYF.

The chain couples TRBV7-2 to TRBJ2-7, with D maybe TRBD1 (6 bases). There are 15 residues in the CDR3. The V end was cut by 5 bases, the J end by 2 bases, with 16 bases between. Per the germline V gene, CDR1 is SGHTA and CDR2 is FQGNSA. The DNA for the CDR3 is TGTGCCAGCAGCGCCGGACAGTATGGAGCCTACGAGCAGTACTTC. This encodes CASSAGQYGAYEQYF.

The chain employs TRBV30 and TRBJ2-7; D remains ambiguous. V was pared by 0 bases and J by 2 bases, with 8 bases between. Germline CDR1 reads GTSNPN; CDR2 reads SVGIG (reference sequence). The CDR3 has 13 residues. The CDR3 sequence is CAWSVPLTYEQYF. DNA for the CDR3: TGTGCCTGGAGTGTACCACTTACCTACGAGCAGTACTTC.

V gene TRBV6-5 combines with J gene TRBJ1-4; TRBD1 matches at 7 bases. This CDR3 contains 15 residues. The V gene's germline CDR1 is MNHEY and CDR2 SVGAGI. V was clipped by 5 bases and J by 5 bases; unmatched bases: 8. For the CDR3, the DNA is TGTGCCAGCAGTGTCGACAGGGAGGCGAATGAAAAACTGTTTTTT. It codes for CASSVDREANEKLFF.

This clone was seen just once. The chain recombines TRBV5-1 with TRBJ1-2, with a tentative D call TRBD1 (6 bases). The V end lost 4 bases, the J end lost 4 bases, and 14 bases lay between the germline ends. The CDR3 sequence is 14 residues long. Germline lookup yields CDR1 SGHRS and CDR2 YFSETQ. The CDR3 here is CASSRNRVFYGYTF. The CDR3 DNA reads as TGCGCCAGCAGCCGCAACAGGGTTTTCTATGGCTACACCTTC.

The rearrangement links TRBV12-1 to TRBJ2-5; TRBD1, the table's D call, lacks a check against the DNA. TRBV12-1 is listed as a pseudogene. The CDR3 sequence is 13 residues long. CDR3 bases: TGTGCCAGCAGCGCCGGACAGGGAGAGACCCAGTACTTC. Translating gives CASSAGQGETQYF.

This clone was detected once. The gene calls are TRBV6-5 and TRBJ2-7, with D perhaps TRBD2 (6 bases). Germline V gives CDR1 MNHEY, CDR2 SVGAGI. The CDR3 is 13 amino acids. V was cut by 6 bases and J by 4 bases, with 13 bases left in between. CDR3 nucleotide sequence: TGTGCCAGCAGCTTGGGACTCGATTACGAGCAGTACTTC. The encoded protein is CASSLGLDYEQYF.

With regard to this clone: Other DNA sequences in this specimen translate into the identical CDR3. CDR3 region: CASSPSPWGTSYEQFF. Written as DNA, the CDR3 is TGTGCCAGCTCACCCTCTCCCTGGGGTACTAGCTATGAGCAGTTCTTC. The chain carries TRBV18 and TRBJ2-1, with D possibly being TRBD2 (6 bases). There are 16 residues in the CDR3. Germline loops: CDR1 KGHSH, CDR2 LQKENI. V lost 3 bases to trimming and J lost 8 bases, with 20 bases between them. Using reference TRBV18 and TRBJ2-1 for the parts outside the CDR3, the full variable domain is NAGVMQNPRHLVRRRGQEARLRCSPMKGHSHVYWYRQLPEEGLKFMVYLQKENIIDESGMPKERFSAEFPKEGPSILRIQQVVRGDSAAYFCASSPSPWGTSYEQFFGPGTRLTVL.